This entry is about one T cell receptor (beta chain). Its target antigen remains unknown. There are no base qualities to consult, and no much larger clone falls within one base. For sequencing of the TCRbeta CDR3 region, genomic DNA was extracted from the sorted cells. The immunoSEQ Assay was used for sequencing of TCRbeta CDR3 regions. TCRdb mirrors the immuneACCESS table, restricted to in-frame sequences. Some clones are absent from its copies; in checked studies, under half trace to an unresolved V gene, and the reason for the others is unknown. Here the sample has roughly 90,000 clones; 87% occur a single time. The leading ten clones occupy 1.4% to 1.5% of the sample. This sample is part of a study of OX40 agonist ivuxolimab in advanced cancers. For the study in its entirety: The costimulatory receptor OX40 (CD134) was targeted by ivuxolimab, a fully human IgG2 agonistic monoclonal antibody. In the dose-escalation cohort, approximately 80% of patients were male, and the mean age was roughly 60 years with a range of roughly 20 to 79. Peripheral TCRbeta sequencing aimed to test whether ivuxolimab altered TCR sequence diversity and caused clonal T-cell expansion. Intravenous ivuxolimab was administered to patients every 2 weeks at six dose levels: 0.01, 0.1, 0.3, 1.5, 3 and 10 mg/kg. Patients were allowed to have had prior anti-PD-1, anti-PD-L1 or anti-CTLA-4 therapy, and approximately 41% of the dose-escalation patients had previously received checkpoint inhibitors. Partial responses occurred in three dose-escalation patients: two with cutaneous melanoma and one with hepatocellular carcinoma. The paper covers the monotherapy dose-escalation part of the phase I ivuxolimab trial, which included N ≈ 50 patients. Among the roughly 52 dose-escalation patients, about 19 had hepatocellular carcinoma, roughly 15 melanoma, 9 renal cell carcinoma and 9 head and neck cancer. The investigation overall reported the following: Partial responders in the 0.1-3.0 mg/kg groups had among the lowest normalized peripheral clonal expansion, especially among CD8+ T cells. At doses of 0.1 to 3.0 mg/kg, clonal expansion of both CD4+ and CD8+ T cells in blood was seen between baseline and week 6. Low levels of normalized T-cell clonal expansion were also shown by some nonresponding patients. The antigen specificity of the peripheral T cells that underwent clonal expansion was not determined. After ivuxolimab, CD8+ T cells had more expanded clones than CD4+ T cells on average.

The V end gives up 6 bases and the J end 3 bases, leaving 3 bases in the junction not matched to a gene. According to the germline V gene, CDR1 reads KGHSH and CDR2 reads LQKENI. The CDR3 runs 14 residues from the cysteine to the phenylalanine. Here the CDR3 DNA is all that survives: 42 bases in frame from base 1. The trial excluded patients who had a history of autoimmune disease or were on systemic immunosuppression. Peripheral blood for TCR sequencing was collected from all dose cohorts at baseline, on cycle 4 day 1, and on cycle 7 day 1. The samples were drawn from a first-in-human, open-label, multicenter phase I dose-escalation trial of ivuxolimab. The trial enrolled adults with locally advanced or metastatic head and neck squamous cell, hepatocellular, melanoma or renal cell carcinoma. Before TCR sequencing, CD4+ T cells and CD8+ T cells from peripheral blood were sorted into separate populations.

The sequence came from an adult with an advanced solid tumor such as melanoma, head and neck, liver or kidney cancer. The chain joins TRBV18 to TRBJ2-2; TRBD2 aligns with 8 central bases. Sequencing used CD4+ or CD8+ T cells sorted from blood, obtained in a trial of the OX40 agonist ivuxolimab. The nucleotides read TGTGCCAGCTCCGGGACTAGGGACACCGGGGAGCTGTTTTTT. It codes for CASSGTRDTGELFF.